The T cell receptor beta chain described here comes from a study of cytomegalovirus exposure and HLA in healthy donors. Across the study: A later analysis reported the same platform for the 90 to 150 validation repertoires and the roughly 700 first-cohort repertoires. Whole-study findings and limits: The tendency of first-cohort TCR clusters to co-occur in the roughly 110 validation repertoires was the finding of a later analysis.

CDR1 and CDR2 (germline): SGHTA, FQGNSA. Trimming took 6 bases from V and 3 from J, leaving 11 bases between them. The CDR3 covers 14 residues. As regards this clone: Antigen unknown.

Method: immunoSEQ multiplex PCR; TCRdb's copy keeps in-frame clones and lacks some. The sample holds around 190,000 clones, 85% seen once. The clonotype originates from a man younger than 30 in good health and CMV-seropositive. Sequenced input: PBMCs. The chain couples TRBV7-2 to TRBJ1-4; possible D gene TRBD1, 5 bases. CDR3 residues: CASSPDSPNEKLFF. In DNA form, the CDR3 reads TGTGCCAGCAGTCCCGACAGCCCTAATGAAAAACTGTTTTTT.